This T cell receptor (beta chain) was sequenced for a study of HIV-infected patients and healthy controls. General study findings and limits: Size-matching overweighted rare events from HIV-infected data when comparing patients with controls. MAIT alpha-chain CDR3s were frequent in healthy controls, depleted in HIV+.

In its sample, this clonotype was seen many times. The antigen remains unidentified. About 540 ng RNA was reverse transcribed with alpha and beta constant-region primers. Each of the alpha and beta chains got its own library through chain-specific third strand synthesis with indices. TCRdb analysed the 5' RACE reads with MiXCR anew, one entry per CDR3 protein. The data show approximately 25,000 distinct CDR3 sequences, roughly 8.7% seen once. The repertoire came from unfractionated whole blood and reflected all unsorted peripheral T cells. V was pared by 3 bases and J by 17 bases, with 17 bases between. Germline CDR1 and CDR2: MNHEY and SMNVEV (reference sequence). The CDR3 is made up of 13 amino acids.

The TCR sequence derives from an adult in good health. The sample taken for sequencing was blood. V and J are TRBV27 and TRBJ1-6; D is unclear. The CDR3 DNA reads as TGTGCCAGCAGTTTCCGCCATTCTATTGTTATCCACTTT. It codes for CASSFRHSIVIHF.